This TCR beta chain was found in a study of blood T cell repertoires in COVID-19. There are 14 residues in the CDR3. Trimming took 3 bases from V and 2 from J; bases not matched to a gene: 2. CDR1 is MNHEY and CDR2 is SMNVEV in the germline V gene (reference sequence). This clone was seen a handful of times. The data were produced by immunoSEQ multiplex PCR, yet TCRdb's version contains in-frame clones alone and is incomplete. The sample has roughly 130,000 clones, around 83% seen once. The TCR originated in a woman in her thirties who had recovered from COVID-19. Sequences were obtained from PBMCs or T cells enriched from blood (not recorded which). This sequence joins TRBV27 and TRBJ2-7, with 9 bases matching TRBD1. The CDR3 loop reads CASSFRQGAYEQYF. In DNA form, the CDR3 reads TGTGCCAGCAGTTTCCGACAGGGGGCCTACGAGCAGTACTTC.